Following are 28 T cell receptor beta chains from one sample sequenced in a study of CD8 T cells in ankylosing spondylitis (dated by TCRdb to 2016 to 2017). Library preparation was by 5' RACE. The sequencing machine was an Illumina HiSeq 2500. The raw public data were reprocessed by TCRdb itself: fastp quality trimming at Q25, MiXCR clonotype calling, in-frame beta chains only. Each entry merges the rows of one CDR3 protein and shows their most common DNA and genes. The sample table records 130,000 or so distinct CDR3 sequences; around 10% of these occur just once. The ten top clones hold 4.1% of the sample. Sequencing was done on a sample of blood, either unsorted or a sorted T cell fraction (not recorded which). These receptors were obtained from a female donor with ankylosing spondylitis or in good health (not recorded which).

In this sample, this clonotype turned up a few times. The chain is built from TRBV20-1 and TRBJ2-1, with D perhaps TRBD2 (5 bases). The germline V gene encodes CDR1 DFQATT and CDR2 SNEGSKA (reference sequence). V lost 0 bases, J lost 8 bases, and 8 bases lay in between. The CDR3 loop spans 12 amino acids. CDR3 in amino acids: CSARDLRDEQFF. In DNA, the CDR3 is TGCAGTGCTAGAGATTTGAGGGATGAGCAGTTCTTC.

This clonotype was counted many times. The CDR3 sequence: CASSPAGTNEKLFF. As DNA, the CDR3 is TGTGCCAGCTCCCCGGCGGGCACTAATGAAAAACTGTTTTTT. The chain joins TRBV18 to TRBJ1-4; D call uncertain. The CDR3 sequence is 14 residues long. Germline V lookup: CDR1 KGHSH, CDR2 LQKENI. Trimming took 6 bases from V and 2 from J, leaving 10 bases between them.

In its sample, this clonotype was seen many times. The gene calls are TRBV5-6 and TRBJ1-5; no clear D gene. Deletions cut 2 bases from V and 4 bases from J, with 7 bases between. This CDR3 has 13 amino acids. The V gene's germline CDR1 is SGHDT and CDR2 YYEEEE. Here the CDR3 reads CASSFQENQPQHF. As DNA, the CDR3 is TGTGCCAGCAGCTTTCAGGAGAATCAGCCCCAGCATTTT.

This clonotype was detected ten times or more. The chain recombines TRBV6-5 with TRBJ1-6; 7 bases map to TRBD1. V lost 1 base to trimming and J lost 10 bases; unmatched junction nucleotides: 10. The CDR3 runs to 16 residues. Germline assignment: CDR1 MNHEY and CDR2 SVGAGI. CDR3 nucleotide sequence: TGTGCCAGCAGTTACTTCCGACAGGGTGTAGGGTCACCCCTCCACTTT. It encodes CASSYFRQGVGSPLHF.

This clonotype was observed at least ten times. The CDR3 reads CASSYYRDAKNIQYF. The CDR3 nucleotides are TGTGCCAGCAGCTATTACAGGGATGCCAAAAACATTCAGTACTTC. The genes are TRBV7-8 and TRBJ2-4; possible D gene TRBD1, 6 bases. Germline CDR1 SGHVS, CDR2 FQNEAQ. The CDR3 has 15 residues. V lost 4 bases, J lost 1 base, and 11 bases lay in between.

The table lists this clonotype with a few counts. The chain has TRBV28 and TRBJ2-1; D remains ambiguous. This CDR3 has 12 residues. V lost 5 bases and J lost 9, with 11 bases in between. Germline CDR1 reads MDHEN; CDR2 reads SYDVKM. The CDR3 DNA reads TGTGCCAGCAGTATCTTAACAGTTGAGCAGTTCTTC. This codes for CASSILTVEQFF.

On this clonotype itself: A read error may explain this, as a much larger clone is one base away. The CDR3 sequence is CASSTWDYTDTQYF. Written as DNA, the CDR3 is TGTGCCAGTAGTACTTGGGACTACACAGATACGCAGTATTTT. The chain has TRBV19 and TRBJ2-3; 7 bases map to TRBD2. This CDR3 is built from 14 residues. V lost 4 bases and J lost 2; bases outside the gene matches: 3. The germline V gene encodes CDR1 LNHDA and CDR2 SQIVND (reference sequence).

This clonotype appeared a single time. The conserved closing phenylalanine or tryptophan is absent in this CDR3, likely reflecting a read error. V is TRBV5-1 and J is TRBJ2-7; D is possibly TRBD2 (5 bases). CDR3 length: 14 residues. The germline V gene encodes CDR1 SGHRS and CDR2 YFSETQ. V lost 6 bases, J lost 2 bases, and 15 bases lay in between. The CDR3 DNA is TGCGCCAGCAAGGTTATGGGGAGCACCTACGAGCAGTACTCC. It yields the protein CASKVMGSTYEQYS.

The table lists this clonotype with a few counts. The chain combines TRBV20-1 with TRBJ2-2; 8 nucleotides align to TRBD2. V lost 4 bases to trimming and J lost 9 bases; unmatched junction nucleotides: 13. CDR1 is DFQATT and CDR2 is SNEGSKA in the germline V gene (reference sequence). The CDR3 loop spans 15 amino acids. The CDR3 DNA reads as TGCAGTGCTAAAGCCCCCGGGACTAGGGGCCGGGAGCTGTTTTTT. Protein: CSAKAPGTRGRELFF.

This clonotype was seen repeatedly, ten times or more. This chain uses TRBV5-1 with TRBJ2-7, with D possibly matching TRBD1 (5 bases). V was clipped by 0 bases and J by 2 bases, with 9 bases between them. Per the germline V gene, CDR1 is SGHRS and CDR2 is YFSETQ. The CDR3 totals 14 residues. The CDR3 region is CASSLGQTTYEQYF. CDR3 DNA sequence: TGCGCCAGCAGCTTGGGACAGACCACCTACGAGCAGTACTTC.

Notes on this clonotype: One junction end disagrees with the germline gene, perhaps due to a read error. The chain recombines TRBV29-1 with TRBJ2-5, with no clear D. This CDR3 has 13 residues. Germline V CDR1 and CDR2: SQVTM, ANQGSEA. In DNA, the CDR3 is TGCAGCGCGACGGGCCCCTACCAAGAGACCCAGCACTTC. Amino acid sequence: CSATGPYQETQHF.

This clonotype was found many times. This rearrangement joins TRBV12-3 or TRBV12-4 to TRBJ2-3, with 10 bases matching TRBD1. Losses at the gene ends were 6 bases for V and 4 bases for J; bases not matched to a gene: 13. This CDR3 region has 17 residues. DNA of the CDR3: TGTGCCAGCAGCCAGGCGGGACAGGGGTCGGGCCCAGATACGCAGTATTTT. Its translation: CASSQAGQGSGPDTQYF.

This clonotype was counted at least ten times. V and J are TRBV7-7 and TRBJ2-2, with 11 positions matching TRBD2. Germline V CDR1 and CDR2: SSHAT, FNYEAQ (reference sequence). This CDR3 is built from 17 residues. Trimming cost V 4 bases and J 3 bases; bases outside gene matches: 7. The CDR3 DNA follows: TGTGCCAGCAGCTACAACCTAGCGGGGGGAGACACCGGGGAGCTGTTTTTT. Its translation: CASSYNLAGGDTGELFF. Using reference TRBV7-7 and TRBJ2-2 for the parts outside the CDR3, the full variable domain is GAGVSQSPRYKVTKRGQDVTLRCDPISSHATLYWYQQALGQGPEFLTYFNYEAQPDKSGLPSDRFSAERPEGSISTLTIQRTEQRDSAMYRCASSYNLAGGDTGELFFGEGSRLTVL.

This clonotype was picked up many times. CDR3 in amino acids: CSAAQGNSPLHF. The CDR3 DNA reads as TGCAGTGCTGCTCAGGGGAATTCACCCCTCCACTTT. V gene TRBV20-1 combines with J gene TRBJ1-6, with D tentatively TRBD1 (6 bases). Trimming shortened V by 5 bases and J by 7 bases, and 9 bases separated the two germline ends. The CDR3 is 12 amino acids. Germline V gives CDR1 DFQATT, CDR2 SNEGSKA (reference sequence).

This clonotype has at least ten counts. This chain connects TRBV6-2 or TRBV6-3 to TRBJ2-1, with TRBD2 matching over 7 bases. Germline CDR1 reads MNHEY; CDR2 reads SVGEGT. This CDR3 is built from 16 residues. V trimming: 5 bases; J trimming: 0 bases; junction bases outside the gene matches: 7. The CDR3 loop is CASSPRSGTSYNEQFF. In DNA form, the CDR3 reads TGTGCCAGCAGTCCTAGAAGCGGGACCTCCTACAATGAGCAGTTCTTC.

This clonotype was seen repeatedly, ten times or more. This chain joins TRBV5-4 and TRBJ1-4, with 8 bases identical to TRBD1. After removal of 4 bases from V and 7 bases from J, the junction contained 3 bases not matched to a gene. CDR1 SGHNT and CDR2 YYREEE come from the germline V gene (reference sequence). The CDR3 contains 13 residues. The CDR3 DNA sequence: TGTGCCAGCAGCACCGACAGGGGTGAAAAACTGTTTTTT. It codes for CASSTDRGEKLFF.

This clonotype was seen ten or more times. The chain couples TRBV19 to TRBJ1-1; possible D gene TRBD1, 6 bases. This CDR3 region has 13 residues. V was pared by 3 bases and J by 4 bases, with 9 bases between. From germline, CDR1 is LNHDA and CDR2 SQIVND (reference sequence). In DNA form, the CDR3 reads TGTGCCAGTAGTATTAACAGGGTCACTGAAGCTTTCTTT. Its translation: CASSINRVTEAFF.

This clonotype occurred many times. This chain links TRBV7-9 with TRBJ2-7, with D maybe TRBD2 (6 bases). CDR3 length: 13 amino acids. Trimming removed 4 bases from V and 6 bases from J, with 13 bases in between. CDR1 is SEHNR and CDR2 is FQNEAQ in the germline V gene (reference sequence). CDR3 amino acids: CASSSGTAGEQYF. CDR3 coding DNA: TGTGCCAGCAGCTCTGGGACTGCCGGCGAGCAGTACTTC.

This clonotype was observed at least ten times. The genes are TRBV3-1 and TRBJ2-1; 8 bases fit TRBD2. V shed 4 bases, J shed 6 bases, and the junction held 11 bases outside the gene matches. CDR1 LGHDT and CDR2 YNNKEL come from the germline V gene (reference sequence). The CDR3 sequence is 16 residues long. CDR3 in amino acids: CASSRQVAGIGNEQFF. The CDR3 DNA follows: TGTGCCAGCAGCCGACAGGTAGCGGGGATCGGCAATGAGCAGTTCTTC.

A remark on this clonotype: This may be a read error: a much more frequent sequence differs by one nucleotide. V usage is TRBV20-1 and J usage is TRBJ2-7; the D is unclear. This CDR3 region has 11 residues. CDR1 is DFQATT, CDR2 SNEGSKA, per germline (reference sequence). CDR3 sequence: CSAVSNYKQYF. CDR3 in DNA: TGCAGTGCAGTTAGCAACTACAAGCAGTACTTC.

This clonotype was recorded once. This may be a read error, as it is one base from a much larger clone. The chain combines TRBV3-1 with TRBJ1-1, with TRBD1 as a possible D gene (5 bases). Between the trimmed V and J ends, which lost 0 bases and 3 bases, there was a span of 11 bases. Germline CDR1 reads LGHDT; CDR2 reads YNNKEL (reference sequence). The CDR3 covers 15 residues. The CDR3 loop is CASSQDWGGDTEAFF. The CDR3 DNA reads as TGTGCCAGCAGCCAAGATTGGGGCGGGGACACTGAAGCTTTCTTT.

The sample holds many counts of this clonotype. The chain carries TRBV5-1 and TRBJ1-1; D gene unclear. Germline V lookup: CDR1 SGHRS, CDR2 YFSETQ. The CDR3 runs to 13 residues. Trimming removed 5 bases at V and 0 bases at J, with 8 bases between. The CDR3 DNA reads TGCGCCAGCAGGGTCGACATGAACACTGAAGCTTTCTTT. Protein sequence: CASRVDMNTEAFF.

Many counts were recorded for this clonotype. This sequence joins TRBV29-1 and TRBJ2-1; 11 bases line up with TRBD2. Looked up from germline, CDR1 is SQVTM and CDR2 is ANQGSEA. V trimming: 4 bases; J trimming: 4 bases; junction bases outside the gene matches: 6. The length of the CDR3 is 15 residues. The CDR3 sequence is CSVVGTSGSYNEQFF. The CDR3 DNA reads TGCAGCGTTGTAGGAACTAGCGGGAGTTACAATGAGCAGTTCTTC.

This clonotype was seen at least ten times. The chain employs TRBV20-1 and TRBJ1-1; the D is unclear. The germline CDR1 and CDR2 sequences are DFQATT and SNEGSKA (reference sequence). V shed 3 bases and J shed 4 bases, with 9 bases lying between them. CDR3 length: 12 amino acids. CDR3 sequence (DNA): TGCAGTGCTAGGGCACAGATCACTGAAGCTTTCTTT. Protein sequence: CSARAQITEAFF.

This clonotype was recorded at least ten times. The CDR3 DNA reads as TGCAGTGCTAGAGGGGTTAGCGGGGACCACGAGCAGTACTTC. It codes for CSARGVSGDHEQYF. J is TRBJ2-7 and V is TRBV20-1; 8 bases line up with TRBD2. The J segment lost 5 bases and the V segment lost 1 base, leaving 7 bases of the junction unmatched. Germline V gene lookup returns CDR1 DFQATT and CDR2 SNEGSKA (reference sequence). The CDR3 consists of 14 residues.

This clonotype was seen many times. The chain employs TRBV6-1 and TRBJ1-5, with 8 positions matching TRBD1. Germline V gene sequence: CDR1 MNHNS, CDR2 SASEGT. This CDR3 has 16 amino acids. The V and J ends lost 6 bases and 0 bases, in that order; junction bases with no gene match: 7. CDR3 sequence: CASRRDRSYSNQPQHF. In DNA, the CDR3 is TGTGCCAGCAGACGGGACAGGAGCTATAGCAATCAGCCCCAGCATTTT.

This clonotype occurred many times. This sequence joins TRBV30 and TRBJ2-7; 7 positions match TRBD2. J gave up 4 bases and V 2 bases, and 5 bases lay outside the gene matches. Germline-derived CDR1 and CDR2 are GTSNPN and SVGIG (reference sequence). This CDR3 region has 13 residues. The CDR3 DNA is TGTGCCTGGAGTTTGCGGGGGTTGTACGAGCAGTACTTC. The encoded protein is CAWSLRGLYEQYF. Full variable domain (outside the CDR3, taken from reference TRBV30 and TRBJ2-7): SQTIHQWPATLVQPVGSPLSLECTVEGTSNPNLYWYRQAAGRGLQLLFYSVGIGQISSEVPQNLSASRPQDRQFILSSKKLLLSDSGFYLCAWSLRGLYEQYFGPGTRLTVT.

This clonotype turned up a few times. The chain uses TRBV5-5 and TRBJ1-1; 7 bases are a match to TRBD1. Trimming took 6 bases from V and 1 from J; bases not matched to a gene: 12. From germline, CDR1 is SGHKS and CDR2 YYEKEE (reference sequence). The CDR3 spans 16 residues. DNA of the CDR3: TGTGCCAGCACCCCAAGAGTGGGACAGCGGAACACTGAAGCTTTCTTT. The encoded protein is CASTPRVGQRNTEAFF.